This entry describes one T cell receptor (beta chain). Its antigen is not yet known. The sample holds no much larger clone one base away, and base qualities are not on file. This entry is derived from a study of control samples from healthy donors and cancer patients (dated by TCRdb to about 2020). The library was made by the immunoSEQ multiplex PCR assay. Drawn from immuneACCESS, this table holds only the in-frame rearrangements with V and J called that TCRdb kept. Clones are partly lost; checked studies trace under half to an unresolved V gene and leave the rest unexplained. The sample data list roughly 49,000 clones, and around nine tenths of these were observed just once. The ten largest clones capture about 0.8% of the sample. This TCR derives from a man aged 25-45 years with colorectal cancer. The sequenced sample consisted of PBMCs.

The CDR3 amino acid sequence is: CASSFTGDRTGELFF. The nucleotides read TGTGCCAGCAGCTTCACTGGGGATAGGACCGGGGAGCTGTTTTTT. The V and J genes are TRBV7-9 and TRBJ2-2, with the D gene call left open. The junction shows trimming of 3 bases on V and 5 bases on J, plus 13 bases between the germline ends. The germline V gene (reference sequence) sets CDR1 to SEHNR and CDR2 to FQNEAQ. The CDR3, cysteine through phenylalanine, is 15 amino acids long. Only the CDR3 DNA stays, 45 bases, in frame from base 1.